This TCR beta chain was documented in a study of T cells in Graves' hyperthyroidism and ophthalmopathy. Study-level information: Blood was drawn when the patient was first diagnosed and still untreated.

Trimming took 11 bases from V and 5 from J; bases not matched to a gene: 5. This CDR3 region has 13 residues. Looked up from germline, CDR1 is KGHDR and CDR2 is SFDVKD. In its sample, this clonotype was seen many times. Its antigen is as yet unknown. TCR beta CDR3 sequences were amplified from RNA transcripts. In the first-round RT-PCR of the TCR CDR3, the HTBI primer set was used. Via MiXCR, TCRdb re-called the multiplex PCR reads, giving one row per CDR3 protein. The sample contains around 560,000 distinct CDR3 sequences, over 15% of which appear only once. Notes on the study in general: Also found in blood were most expanded thyroid clonotypes above 0.001. Ophthalmopathy and stable hyperthyroidism were told apart by a 13 V-J model.

Material: blood. This TCR was recovered from a young woman with Graves' hyperthyroidism. The chain has TRBV24-1 and TRBJ2-5; 12 bases are a match to TRBD2. CDR3 region: CAKTSGRLETQYF. The CDR3 nucleotides read TGTGCCAAGACTAGCGGGAGACTCGAGACCCAGTACTTC.